The 30 T cell receptor beta chains presented below share a single source sample, sequenced in a study of blood T cell repertoires in COVID-19. Assay used: immunoSEQ multiplex PCR; TCRdb lists only in-frame clones, some missing. The sample yields some 120,000 clones, around 78% seen once. Sequencing used peripheral blood. The receptor set was obtained from a man between 25 and 39 years old with acute or convalescent COVID-19.

This clone has a handful of counts. CDR3 bases: TGTGCCAGCAGCCATGTGATCGGGACTTACAATGAGCAGTTCTTC. Protein product: CASSHVIGTYNEQFF. V is TRBV3-1 (or the pseudogene TRBV3-2) and J is TRBJ2-1; the D gene is possibly TRBD2 (6 bases). The CDR3 runs 15 residues. V shed 3 bases and J shed 4 bases, with 13 bases lying between them. Per the germline V gene, CDR1 is LGHDT and CDR2 is YNNKEL (reference sequence).

This sequence joins TRBV27 and TRBJ2-7; TRBD1 matches at 8 bases. There are 14 residues in the CDR3. Germline CDR1 MNHEY, CDR2 SMNVEV (reference sequence). J gave up 5 bases and V 3 bases, and 6 bases lay outside the gene matches. The CDR3 nucleotides are TGTGCCAGCAGTTTCAGGGGGCAGATCGACGAGCAGTACTTC. This encodes CASSFRGQIDEQYF.

The chain is built from TRBV2 and TRBJ1-2, with unresolved D. The V end was cut by 3 bases, the J end by 4 bases, with 12 bases between. In germline, CDR1 is SNHLY, CDR2 FYNNEI. CDR3 length: 14 residues. The CDR3 spells CASSDVPTPYGYTF. CDR3 sequence (DNA): TGTGCCAGCAGTGATGTTCCCACACCCTATGGCTACACCTTC. Drawing the rest from reference TRBV2 and TRBJ1-2, the complete variable domain is EPEVTQTPSHQVTQMGQEVILRCVPISNHLYFYWYRQILGQKVEFLVSFYNNEISEKSEIFDDQFSVERPDGSNFTLKIRSTKLEDSAMYFCASSDVPTPYGYTFGSGTRLTVV.

This sequence joins TRBV7-9 and TRBJ2-2, with a weak D call TRBD1 (6 bases). The length of the CDR3 is 16 residues. CDR1 is SEHNR, CDR2 FQNEAQ, per germline (reference sequence). Trimming took 8 bases from V and 5 from J, leaving 21 bases between them. CDR3: CASPPRGQLSTGELFF. The CDR3 DNA is TGTGCCAGCCCCCCCCGAGGACAGCTCTCTACCGGGGAGCTGTTTTTT. Filled out from reference TRBV7-9 and TRBJ2-2, the complete variable domain reads DTGVSQNPRHKITKRGQNVTFRCDPISEHNRLYWYRQTLGQGPEFLTYFQNEAQLEKSRLLSDRFSAERPKGSFSTLEIQRTEQGDSAMYLCASPPRGQLSTGELFFGEGSRLTVL.

The rearrangement links TRBV3-1 (or the pseudogene TRBV3-2) to TRBJ2-1; 10 bases fit TRBD2. CDR3 length: 16 amino acids. Germline CDR1 and CDR2: LGHDT and YNNKEL (reference sequence). J gave up 1 base and V 4 bases, and 4 bases lay outside the gene matches. CDR3 DNA: TGTGCCAGCAGCCCGCGGACTAGCGGATCCTACAATGAGCAGTTCTTC. Amino acids: CASSPRTSGSYNEQFF.

This clone has more than one count but fewer than ten. V usage is TRBV4-1 and J usage is TRBJ1-3, with D tentatively TRBD1 (6 bases). Germline values: CDR1 MGHRA, CDR2 YSYEKL. The CDR3 contains 17 residues. Deletions cut 0 bases from V and 0 bases from J, with 12 bases between. This CDR3 is CASSQEPQGLSGNTIYF. The CDR3 bases are TGCGCCAGCAGCCAAGAGCCACAGGGCCTCTCTGGAAACACCATATATTTT.

The V and J genes are TRBV30 and TRBJ1-4; D is uncertain. Germline values: CDR1 GTSNPN, CDR2 SVGIG (reference sequence). The CDR3 runs to 12 residues. Trimming removed 0 bases at V and 4 bases at J, with 3 bases between. The CDR3 nucleotides are TGTGCCTGGAGTGTATATAATGAAAAACTGTTTTTT. This translates into CAWSVYNEKLFF.

This clone was picked up a small number of times. The chain's CDR3 is CAIDAGGFSGANVLTF. The CDR3 region has the DNA TGTGCCATCGACGCAGGGGGCTTCTCTGGGGCCAACGTCCTGACTTTC. The chain employs TRBV7-9 and TRBJ2-6; TRBD1 agrees at 8 bases. Germline V lookup: CDR1 SEHNR, CDR2 FQNEAQ (reference sequence). With 10 bases clipped from V and 0 bases from J, the junction kept 8 bases outside the gene matches. The CDR3 length is 16 residues.

Comment on this clone: The DNA is omitted, as the CDR3 cannot be located on it reliably, and the CDR3 follows TCRdb's listing. The J gene is TRBJ2-2, the V gene TRBV28; the D segment call TRBD1 is taken from the table without a DNA check. Germline assignment: CDR1 MDHEN and CDR2 SYDVKM. The CDR3 sequence runs 17 residues, both termini included. CDR3 amino acids: CASSSLVLRAGTGELFF.

This clone was seen only a few times. This chain links TRBV24-1 with TRBJ2-1; 9 nucleotides align to TRBD1. The V segment lost 4 bases and the J segment 0 bases; nucleotides outside the gene matches: 15. Germline values: CDR1 KGHDR, CDR2 SFDVKD. There are 20 residues in the CDR3. CDR3: CATSEPAGQGIFSSYNEQFF. The CDR3 coding sequence is TGTGCCACCAGTGAGCCCGCCGGACAGGGGATCTTCAGCTCCTACAATGAGCAGTTCTTC.

CDR3 nucleotide sequence: TGTGCCACCCAGGGTTTGGGATCGGATGCTTTCTTT. Its protein is CATQGLGSDAFF. This sequence joins TRBV3-1 (or the pseudogene TRBV3-2) and TRBJ1-1, with D possibly being TRBD1 (5 bases). CDR1 and CDR2 from the germline V gene are LGHDT and YNNKEL (reference sequence). V gave up 10 bases and J gave up 11 bases, with 20 bases separating them. The CDR3 is 12 amino acids.

The genes are TRBV4-1 and TRBJ2-7; 7 bases agree with TRBD1. There are 14 residues in the CDR3. The junction had 4 bases not matched to a gene; V was cut back by 3 bases and J by 2 bases. Germline-derived CDR1 and CDR2 are MGHRA and YSYEKL. This CDR3 is CASSHATGTYEQYF. CDR3 bases: TGCGCCAGCAGCCACGCGACAGGGACCTACGAGCAGTACTTC.

The chain joins TRBV6-2 or TRBV6-3 to TRBJ1-5; a weak D match, TRBD1 (5 bases). The CDR3 extends over 13 amino acids. The germline gives CDR1 MNHEY, CDR2 SVGEGT. Trimming took 5 bases from V and 0 from J, leaving 5 bases between them. The CDR3 loop reads CASSRGSNQPQHF. The CDR3, as DNA: TGTGCCAGCAGTAGGGGTAGCAATCAGCCCCAGCATTTT.

The chain carries TRBV10-2 and TRBJ1-1; D is ambiguous. In germline, CDR1 is WSHSY, CDR2 SAAADI. Trimming took 6 bases from V and 3 from J, leaving 17 bases between them. This CDR3 region has 15 residues. CDR3 in DNA: TGCGCCAGCAGCGGGTCCTTTAACTTGCACACTGAAGCTTTCTTT. Amino acids: CASSGSFNLHTEAFF.

Only a few counts were recorded for this clone. V and J are TRBV19 and TRBJ2-6; D is unresolved. Trimming pared 2 bases from V and 0 bases from J, leaving 14 bases between. The length of the CDR3 is 18 residues. Germline V lookup: CDR1 LNHDA, CDR2 SQIVND (reference sequence). CDR3 protein: CASSIFGNLISGANVLTF. CDR3 bases: TGTGCCAGTAGTATATTTGGCAACCTGATCTCTGGGGCCAACGTCCTGACTTTC.

The chain uses TRBV5-1 and TRBJ2-2, with D possibly TRBD2 on 6 matching bases. This CDR3 spans 16 amino acids. In germline, CDR1 is SGHRS, CDR2 YFSETQ. Trimming shortened V by 4 bases and J by 5 bases, and 18 bases separated the two germline ends. CDR3 sequence reads: CASSQAEAGYTGELFF. The DNA for the CDR3 is TGCGCCAGCAGCCAAGCGGAGGCGGGATATACCGGGGAGCTGTTTTTT. The entire variable domain, with the rest obtained from reference TRBV5-1 and TRBJ2-2, is as follows: KAGVTQTPRYLIKTRGQQVTLSCSPISGHRSVSWYQQTPGQGLQFLFEYFSETQRNKGNFPGRFSGRQFSNSRSEMNVSTLELGDSALYLCASSQAEAGYTGELFFGEGSRLTVL.

The V call is TRBV19, the J call TRBJ1-2, with TRBD1 as a possible D gene (6 bases). CDR3 length: 14 residues. Trimming took off 9 bases at V and 4 bases at J, with 18 bases between the two ends. CDR1 is LNHDA and CDR2 is SQIVND in the germline V gene (reference sequence). CDR3 sequence reads: CASQRDTVGYGYTF. CDR3 coding DNA: TGTGCCAGCCAGAGGGACACAGTCGGCTATGGCTACACCTTC.

This rearrangement joins TRBV29-1 to TRBJ2-7, with TRBD1 matching over 9 bases. V lost 6 bases to trimming and J lost 5 bases; unmatched junction nucleotides: 5. There are 12 residues in the CDR3. Germline V gene lookup returns CDR1 SQVTM and CDR2 ANQGSEA. CDR3 loop: CSVDTGGHEQYF. CDR3 in DNA: TGCAGCGTAGACACAGGGGGCCACGAGCAGTACTTC.

The rearrangement joins TRBV7-3 to TRBJ2-1; no clear D gene. Germline CDR1 SGHTA, CDR2 FQGTGA. There are 13 residues in the CDR3. V was trimmed by 2 bases and J by 10 bases, leaving 12 bases between them. In DNA form, the CDR3 reads TGTGCCAGCAGCTTACTAGATGGTGGGGAGCAGTTCTTC. Amino acid sequence: CASSLLDGGEQFF.

This clone was detected only once. The chain carries TRBV7-3 and TRBJ2-1; TRBD2 agrees at 8 bases. V shed 5 bases, J shed 1 base, and the junction held 7 bases outside the gene matches. CDR1 SGHTA and CDR2 FQGTGA come from the germline V gene. The length of the CDR3 is 16 residues. The CDR3 nucleotides are TGTGCCAGCAGCCACCGGGGGGGCAGTTCCTACAATGAGCAGTTCTTC. It is translated as CASSHRGGSSYNEQFF.

The chain has TRBV9 and TRBJ1-6; weak D call: TRBD1 (5 bases). Germline V CDR1 and CDR2: SGDLS, YYNGEE. V dropped 0 bases and J dropped 6 bases, with 10 bases sitting between them. The CDR3 runs to 15 residues. CDR3 in amino acids: CASSVGGLGNSPLHF. The CDR3 DNA sequence: TGTGCCAGCAGCGTAGGGGGACTCGGTAATTCACCCCTCCACTTT.

This chain connects TRBV2 to TRBJ2-3; D is unresolved. V lost 7 bases, J lost 0 bases, and 8 bases lay in between. Germline values: CDR1 SNHLY, CDR2 FYNNEI. The CDR3 is made up of 13 amino acids. CDR3 residues: CASMATSTDTQYF. DNA for the CDR3: TGTGCCAGCATGGCAACCAGCACAGATACGCAGTATTTT.

The chain combines TRBV7-8 with TRBJ1-4, with D possibly being TRBD1 (5 bases). The CDR3 runs to 15 residues. Trimming shortened V by 4 bases and J by 7 bases, and 16 bases separated the two germline ends. Per the germline V gene, CDR1 is SGHVS and CDR2 is FQNEAQ. The CDR3 reads CASSSQRGRSEKLFF. DNA of the CDR3: TGTGCCAGCAGCTCACAGCGGGGGAGGTCTGAAAAACTGTTTTTT. The whole variable domain, filled in from reference TRBV7-8 and TRBJ1-4, reads GAGVSQSPRYKVAKRGQDVALRCDPISGHVSLFWYQQALGQGPEFLTYFQNEAQLDKSGLPSDRFFAERPEGSVSTLKIQRTQQEDSAVYLCASSSQRGRSEKLFFGSGTQLSVL.

This chain links TRBV3-1 (or the pseudogene TRBV3-2) with TRBJ2-5; a possible D gene is TRBD1 (5 bases). The CDR3 totals 21 residues. Germline V gene data show CDR1 as LGHDT and CDR2 as YNNKEL (reference sequence). Trimming left V 0 bases short and J 2 bases short, with 28 bases between. The DNA for the CDR3 is TGTGCCAGCAGCCAAGATTTAAGGGGTTGGAAGGGTGGCCTGTATCAAGAGACCCAGTACTTC. Its protein product is CASSQDLRGWKGGLYQETQYF.

V and J are TRBV10-3 and TRBJ2-1; a possible D gene is TRBD1 (6 bases). This CDR3 is built from 16 residues. CDR1 and CDR2 (germline): ENHRY, SYGVKD. Trimming shortened V by 3 bases and J by 7 bases, and 19 bases separated the two germline ends. CDR3 protein: CAISDSGPSGANEQFF. The CDR3, as DNA: TGTGCCATCAGTGATTCCGGGCCATCAGGGGCTAATGAGCAGTTCTTC.

The chain joins TRBV7-3 to TRBJ2-2, with 10 bases that match TRBD2. The length of the CDR3 is 16 residues. The germline V gene has CDR1 SGHTA and CDR2 FQGTGA. The J segment lost 5 bases and the V segment lost 5 bases, leaving 8 bases of the junction unmatched. CDR3 sequence (DNA): TGTGCCAGCAGCCTCGGGCTAGCGGGAGATACCGGGGAGCTGTTTTTT. Amino acid sequence: CASSLGLAGDTGELFF.

CDR3 nucleotide sequence: TGTGCCAGCAGCTTAGGCCCCGACAGAACTGAAGCTTTCTTT. It yields the protein CASSLGPDRTEAFF. The chain has TRBV11-3 and TRBJ1-1; possible D gene TRBD1, 5 bases. Deletions cut 1 base from V and 5 bases from J, with 11 bases between. Germline CDR1 reads SGHNT; CDR2 reads YENEEA. The CDR3 contains 14 residues.

The chain recombines TRBV7-3 with TRBJ2-3, with 7 bases matching TRBD2. The CDR3 runs to 15 residues. Germline lookup yields CDR1 SGHTA and CDR2 FQGTGA. V dropped 4 bases and J dropped 2; count of bases not matched to a gene: 6. The CDR3 DNA is TGTGCCAGCAGCTCCCAGACTAGCCCCACAGATACGCAGTATTTT. Amino acids: CASSSQTSPTDTQYF.

In its sample, this clone was seen once. The V call is TRBV7-3, the J call TRBJ2-5, with a tentative D call TRBD1 (6 bases). CDR1 is SGHTA and CDR2 is FQGTGA in the germline V gene. This CDR3 is built from 15 residues. V dropped 2 bases and J dropped 5 bases, with 15 bases sitting between them. This CDR3 is CASSLVGAQGETQYF. For the CDR3, the DNA is TGTGCCAGCAGCTTAGTGGGGGCGCAAGGGGAGACCCAGTACTTC.

The rearrangement joins TRBV18 to TRBJ1-3; 7 nucleotides agree with TRBD1. With 2 bases clipped from V and 4 bases from J, the junction kept 5 bases outside the gene matches. This CDR3 contains 15 residues. The germline V gene encodes CDR1 KGHSH and CDR2 LQKENI. CDR3 DNA sequence: TGTGCCAGCTCACCAGGACAGGATCCAGGAAACACCATATATTTT. This sequence encodes CASSPGQDPGNTIYF. The whole variable domain, remainder taken from reference TRBV18 and TRBJ1-3, is NAGVMQNPRHLVRRRGQEARLRCSPMKGHSHVYWYRQLPEEGLKFMVYLQKENIIDESGMPKERFSAEFPKEGPSILRIQQVVRGDSAAYFCASSPGQDPGNTIYFGEGSWLTVV.